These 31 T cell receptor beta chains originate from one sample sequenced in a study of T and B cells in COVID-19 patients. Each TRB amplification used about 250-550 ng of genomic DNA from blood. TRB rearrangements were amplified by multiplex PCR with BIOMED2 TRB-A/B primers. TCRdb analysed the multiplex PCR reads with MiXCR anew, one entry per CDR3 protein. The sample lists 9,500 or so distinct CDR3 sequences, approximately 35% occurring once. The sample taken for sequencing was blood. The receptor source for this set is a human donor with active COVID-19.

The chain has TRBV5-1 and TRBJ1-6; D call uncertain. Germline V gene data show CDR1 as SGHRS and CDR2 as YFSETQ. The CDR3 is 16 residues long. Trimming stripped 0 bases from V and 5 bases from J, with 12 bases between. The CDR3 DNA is TGCGCCAGCAGCTTGGCCGGGCCAGAGAATAATTCACCCCTCCACTTT. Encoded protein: CASSLAGPENNSPLHF. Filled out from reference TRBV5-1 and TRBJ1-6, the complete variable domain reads KAGVTQTPRYLIKTRGQQVTLSCSPISGHRSVSWYQQTPGQGLQFLFEYFSETQRNKGNFPGRFSGRQFSNSRSEMNVSTLELGDSALYLCASSLAGPENNSPLHFGNGTRLTVT.

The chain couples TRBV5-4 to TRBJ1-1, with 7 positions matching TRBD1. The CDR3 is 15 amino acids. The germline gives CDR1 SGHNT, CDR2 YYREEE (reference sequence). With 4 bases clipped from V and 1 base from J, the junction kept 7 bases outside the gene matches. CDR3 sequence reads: CASSPGTASNTEAFF. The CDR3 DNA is TGTGCCAGCAGCCCGGGGACAGCTTCGAACACTGAAGCTTTCTTT.

The CDR3 is CASSEVLWTGTVAGANVLTF. CDR3 bases: TGTGCCAGCAGTGAAGTGTTGTGGACAGGGACGGTGGCTGGGGCCAACGTCCTGACTTTC. The chain has TRBV6-1 and TRBJ2-6; 8 nucleotides agree with TRBD1. The CDR3 is made up of 20 amino acids. Germline CDR1 MNHNS, CDR2 SASEGT. The trim removed 1 base at V and 2 bases at J, leaving 13 bases unmatched.

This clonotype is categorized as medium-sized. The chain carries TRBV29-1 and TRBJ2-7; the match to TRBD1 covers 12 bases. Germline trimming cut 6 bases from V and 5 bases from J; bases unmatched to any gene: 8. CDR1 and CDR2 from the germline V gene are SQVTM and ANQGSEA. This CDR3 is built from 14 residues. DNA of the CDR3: TGCAGCGTCCTGGCCGGGACAGGGGGCGACGAGCAGTACTTC. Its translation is CSVLAGTGGDEQYF.

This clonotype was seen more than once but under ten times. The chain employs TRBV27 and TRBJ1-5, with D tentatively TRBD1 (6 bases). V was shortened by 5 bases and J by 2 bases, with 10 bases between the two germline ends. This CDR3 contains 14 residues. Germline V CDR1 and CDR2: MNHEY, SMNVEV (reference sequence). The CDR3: CASSPRQGNQPQHF. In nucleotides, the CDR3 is TGTGCCAGCAGTCCCCGACAGGGCAATCAGCCCCAGCATTTT.

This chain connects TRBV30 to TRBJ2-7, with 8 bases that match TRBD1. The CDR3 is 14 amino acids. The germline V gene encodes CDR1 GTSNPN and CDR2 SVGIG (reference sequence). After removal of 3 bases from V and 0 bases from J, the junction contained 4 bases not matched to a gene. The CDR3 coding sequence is TGTGCCTGGAGCGGACAGGGCAGCTCCTACGAGCAGTACTTC. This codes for CAWSGQGSSYEQYF.

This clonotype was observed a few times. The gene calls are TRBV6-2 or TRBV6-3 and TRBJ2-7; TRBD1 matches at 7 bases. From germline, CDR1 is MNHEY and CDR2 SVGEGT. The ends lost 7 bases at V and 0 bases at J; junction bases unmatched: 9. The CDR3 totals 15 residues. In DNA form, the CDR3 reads TGTGCCAGCAACCCCGGACAGGACTTCTCCTACGAGCAGTACTTC. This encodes CASNPGQDFSYEQYF.

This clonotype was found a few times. The CDR3 DNA reads as TGTGCCAGCAGTCCCCAGGCAGGCTGGACAGATACGCAGTATTTT. It is translated as CASSPQAGWTDTQYF. The chain couples TRBV28 to TRBJ2-3, with D unresolved. Germline CDR1 is MDHEN and CDR2 is SYDVKM. Trimming left V 5 bases short and J 3 bases short, with 15 bases between. This CDR3 has 15 residues.

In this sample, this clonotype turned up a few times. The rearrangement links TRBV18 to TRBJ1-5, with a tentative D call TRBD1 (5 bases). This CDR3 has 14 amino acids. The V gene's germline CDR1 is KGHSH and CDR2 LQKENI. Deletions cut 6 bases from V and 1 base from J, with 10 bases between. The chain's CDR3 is CASSLGRSNQPQHF. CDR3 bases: TGTGCCAGCTCCTTGGGACGGAGCAATCAGCCCCAGCATTTT.

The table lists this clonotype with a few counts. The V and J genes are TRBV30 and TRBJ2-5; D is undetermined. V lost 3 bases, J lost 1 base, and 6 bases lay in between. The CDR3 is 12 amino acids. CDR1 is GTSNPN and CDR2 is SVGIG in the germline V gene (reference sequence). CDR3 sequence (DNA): TGTGCCTGGAGGGGCTTCCAAGAGACCCAGTACTTC. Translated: CAWRGFQETQYF.

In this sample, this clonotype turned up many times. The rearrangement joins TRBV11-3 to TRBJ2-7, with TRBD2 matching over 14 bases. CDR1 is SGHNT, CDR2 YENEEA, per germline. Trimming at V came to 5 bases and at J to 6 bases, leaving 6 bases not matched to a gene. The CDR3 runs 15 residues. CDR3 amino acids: CASSEGLAGEVEQYF. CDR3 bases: TGTGCCAGCAGCGAGGGACTAGCGGGAGAGGTCGAGCAGTACTTC. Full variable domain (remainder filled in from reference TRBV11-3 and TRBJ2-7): EAGVVQSPRYKIIEKKQPVAFWCNPISGHNTLYWYLQNLGQGPELLIRYENEEAVDDSQLPKDRFSAERLKGVDSTLKIQPAELGDSAVYLCASSEGLAGEVEQYFGPGTRLTVT.

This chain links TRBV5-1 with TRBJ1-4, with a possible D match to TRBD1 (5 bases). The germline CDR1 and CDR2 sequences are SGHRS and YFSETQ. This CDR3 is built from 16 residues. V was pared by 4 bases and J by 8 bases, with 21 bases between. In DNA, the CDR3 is TGCGCCAGCAGCGGTGGGACCTACGAAATGGGGGAAAAACTGTTTTTT. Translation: CASSGGTYEMGEKLFF.

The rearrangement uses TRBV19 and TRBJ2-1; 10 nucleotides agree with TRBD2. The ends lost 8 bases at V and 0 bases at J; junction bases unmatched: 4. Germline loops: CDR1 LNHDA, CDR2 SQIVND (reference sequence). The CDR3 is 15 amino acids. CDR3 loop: CASGGLANSYNEQFF. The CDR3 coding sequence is TGTGCCAGTGGGGGACTAGCGAACTCCTACAATGAGCAGTTCTTC.

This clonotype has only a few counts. In nucleotides, the CDR3 is TGTGCCATCAGTGAGTCGTCGGGGGGGGCTGAAGCTTTCTTT. Translating gives CAISESSGGAEAFF. This chain joins TRBV10-3 and TRBJ1-1, with D possibly being TRBD1 (5 bases). The CDR3 loop spans 14 amino acids. Between the trimmed V and J ends, which lost 0 bases and 6 bases, there was a span of 11 bases. Germline V gene data show CDR1 as ENHRY and CDR2 as SYGVKD.

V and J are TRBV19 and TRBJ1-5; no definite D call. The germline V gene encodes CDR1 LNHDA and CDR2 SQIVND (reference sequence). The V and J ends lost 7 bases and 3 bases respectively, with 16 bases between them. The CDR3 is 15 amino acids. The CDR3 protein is CASIPVVGPNQPQHF. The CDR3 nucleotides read TGTGCCAGTATCCCCGTGGTTGGCCCCAATCAGCCCCAGCATTTT.

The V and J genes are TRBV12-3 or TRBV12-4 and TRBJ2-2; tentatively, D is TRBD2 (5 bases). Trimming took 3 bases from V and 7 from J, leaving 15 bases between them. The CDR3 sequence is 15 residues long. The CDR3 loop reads CASSFRESGNGELFF. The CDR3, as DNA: TGTGCCAGCAGTTTCCGGGAATCGGGGAACGGGGAGCTGTTTTTT.

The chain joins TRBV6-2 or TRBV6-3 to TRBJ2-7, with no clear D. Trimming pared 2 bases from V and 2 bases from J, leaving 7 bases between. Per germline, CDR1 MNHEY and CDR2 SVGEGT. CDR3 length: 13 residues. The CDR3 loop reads CASSYAGAYEQYF. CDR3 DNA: TGTGCCAGCAGTTACGCTGGGGCCTACGAGCAGTACTTC.

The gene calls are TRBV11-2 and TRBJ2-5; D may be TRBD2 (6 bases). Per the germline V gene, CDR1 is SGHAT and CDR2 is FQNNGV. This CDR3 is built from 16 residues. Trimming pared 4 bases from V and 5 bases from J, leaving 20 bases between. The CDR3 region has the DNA TGTGCCAGCAGCTGGAGGGGAAGGACCAACGGGGAGACCCAGTACTTC. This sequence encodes CASSWRGRTNGETQYF.

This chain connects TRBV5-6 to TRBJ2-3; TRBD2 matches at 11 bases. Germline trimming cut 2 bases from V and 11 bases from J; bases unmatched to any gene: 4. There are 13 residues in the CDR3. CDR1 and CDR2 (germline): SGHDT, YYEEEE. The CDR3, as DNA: TGTGCCAGCAGCTTATTAGCGGGGGGGATGCAGTATTTT. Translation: CASSLLAGGMQYF. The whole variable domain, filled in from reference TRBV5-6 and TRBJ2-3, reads DAGVTQSPTHLIKTRGQQVTLRCSPKSGHDTVSWYQQALGQGPQFIFQYYEEEERQRGNFPDRFSGHQFPNYSSELNVNALLLGDSALYLCASSLLAGGMQYFGPGTRLTVL.

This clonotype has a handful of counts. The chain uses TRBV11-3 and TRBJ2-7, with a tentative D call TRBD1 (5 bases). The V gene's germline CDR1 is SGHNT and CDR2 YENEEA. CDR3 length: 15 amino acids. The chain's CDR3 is CASSYGAQGFPPPHV. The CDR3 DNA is TGTGCCAGCAGTTACGGAGCGCAGGGATTTCCTCCTCCACATGTC.

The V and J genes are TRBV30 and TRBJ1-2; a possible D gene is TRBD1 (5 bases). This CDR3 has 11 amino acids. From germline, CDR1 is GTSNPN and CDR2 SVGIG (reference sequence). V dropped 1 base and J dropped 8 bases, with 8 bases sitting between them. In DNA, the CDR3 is TGTGCCTGGAGTGCTCCAGGGGGCTACACCTTC. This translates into CAWSAPGGYTF.

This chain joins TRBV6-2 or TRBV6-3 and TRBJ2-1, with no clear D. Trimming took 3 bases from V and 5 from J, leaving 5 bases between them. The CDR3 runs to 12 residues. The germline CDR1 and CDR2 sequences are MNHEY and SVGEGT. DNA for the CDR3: TGTGCCAGCAGTTATAAGGACAATGAGCAGTTCTTC. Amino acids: CASSYKDNEQFF.

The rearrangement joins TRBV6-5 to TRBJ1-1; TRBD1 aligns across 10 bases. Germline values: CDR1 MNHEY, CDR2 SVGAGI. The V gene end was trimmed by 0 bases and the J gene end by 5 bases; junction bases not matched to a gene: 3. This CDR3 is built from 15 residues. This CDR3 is CASSYSRDRGTEAFF. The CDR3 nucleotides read TGTGCCAGCAGTTACTCTCGGGACAGGGGAACTGAAGCTTTCTTT.

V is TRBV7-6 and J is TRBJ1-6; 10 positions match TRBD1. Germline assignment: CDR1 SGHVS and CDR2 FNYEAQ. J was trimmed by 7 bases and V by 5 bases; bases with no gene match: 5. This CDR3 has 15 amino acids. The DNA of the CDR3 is TGTGCCAGCAGCCGGGACAGGGGACCCAATTCACCCCTCCACTTT. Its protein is CASSRDRGPNSPLHF.

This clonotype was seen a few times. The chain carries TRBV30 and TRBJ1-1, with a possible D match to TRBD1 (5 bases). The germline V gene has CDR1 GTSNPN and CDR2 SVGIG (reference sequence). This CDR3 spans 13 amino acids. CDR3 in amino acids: CAGRGRMNTEAFF. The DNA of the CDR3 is TGTGCTGGAAGGGGCAGGATGAACACTGAAGCTTTCTTT.

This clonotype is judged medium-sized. The CDR3 protein is CSVVANTGELFF. The CDR3 DNA reads TGCAGCGTTGTTGCGAACACCGGGGAGCTGTTTTTT. The chain uses TRBV29-1 and TRBJ2-2; D unclear. The V gene lost 4 bases and the J gene lost 0 bases, with 3 bases spanning the gap. CDR1 and CDR2 from the germline V gene are SQVTM and ANQGSEA. The CDR3 runs 12 residues.

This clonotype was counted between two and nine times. CDR3 in amino acids: CASNYGTSGNTQYF. The DNA for the CDR3 is TGTGCCAGCAACTACGGGACTAGTGGGAATACGCAGTATTTT. The chain recombines TRBV5-4 with TRBJ2-3; TRBD2 agrees at 8 bases. J gave up 7 bases and V 6 bases, and 10 bases lay outside the gene matches. CDR1 and CDR2 (germline): SGHNT, YYREEE (reference sequence). The CDR3 has 14 residues. Based on the CDR3 plus reference TRBV5-4 and TRBJ2-3, the full variable domain is ETGVTQSPTHLIKTRGQQVTLRCSSQSGHNTVSWYQQALGQGPQFIFQYYREEENGRGNFPPRFSGLQFPNYSSELNVNALELDDSALYLCASNYGTSGNTQYFGPGTRLTVL.

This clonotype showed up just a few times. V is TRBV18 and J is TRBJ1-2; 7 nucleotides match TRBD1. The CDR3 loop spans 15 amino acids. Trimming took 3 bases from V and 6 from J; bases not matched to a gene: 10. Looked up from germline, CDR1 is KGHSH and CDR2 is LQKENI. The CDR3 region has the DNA TGTGCCAGCTCACCCCGGGCCACAGGGGAGGATGGCTACACCTTC. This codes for CASSPRATGEDGYTF.

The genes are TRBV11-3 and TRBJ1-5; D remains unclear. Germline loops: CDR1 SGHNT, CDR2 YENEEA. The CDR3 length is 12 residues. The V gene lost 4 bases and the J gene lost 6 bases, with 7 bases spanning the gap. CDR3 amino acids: CASSSLGQPQHF. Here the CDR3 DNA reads TGTGCCAGCAGCTCCCTGGGTCAGCCCCAGCATTTT.

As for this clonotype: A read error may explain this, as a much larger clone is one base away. The CDR3 nucleotides read TGTGCCACCTCAGGCCTAGCGGGAGGGTGGGTGGAGCTGTTTTTT. Amino acid sequence: CATSGLAGGWVELFF. V usage is TRBV19 and J usage is TRBJ2-2, with 12 nucleotides matching TRBD2. Germline values: CDR1 LNHDA, CDR2 SQIVND (reference sequence). The CDR3 is made up of 15 amino acids. Unmatched junction bases numbered 13, after V lost 10 bases and J lost 10 bases.

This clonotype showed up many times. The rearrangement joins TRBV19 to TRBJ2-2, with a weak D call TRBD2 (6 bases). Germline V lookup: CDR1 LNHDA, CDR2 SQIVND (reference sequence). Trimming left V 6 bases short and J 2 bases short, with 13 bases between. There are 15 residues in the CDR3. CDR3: CASSLPGGNTGELFF. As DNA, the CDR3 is TGTGCCAGTAGCCTTCCCGGGGGAAACACCGGGGAGCTGTTTTTT.